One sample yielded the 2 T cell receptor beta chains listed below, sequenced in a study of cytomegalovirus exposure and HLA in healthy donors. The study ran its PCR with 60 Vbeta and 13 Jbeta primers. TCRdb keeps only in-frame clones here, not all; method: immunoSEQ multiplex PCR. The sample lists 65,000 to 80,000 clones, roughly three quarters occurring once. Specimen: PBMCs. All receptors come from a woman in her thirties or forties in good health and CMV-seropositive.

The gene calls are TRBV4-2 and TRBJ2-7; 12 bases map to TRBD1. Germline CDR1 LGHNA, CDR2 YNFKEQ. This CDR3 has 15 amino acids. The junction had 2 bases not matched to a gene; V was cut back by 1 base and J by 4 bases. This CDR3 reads CASSQGGQGAYEQYF. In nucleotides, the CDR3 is TGTGCCAGCAGCCAAGGGGGACAGGGGGCTTACGAGCAGTACTTC.

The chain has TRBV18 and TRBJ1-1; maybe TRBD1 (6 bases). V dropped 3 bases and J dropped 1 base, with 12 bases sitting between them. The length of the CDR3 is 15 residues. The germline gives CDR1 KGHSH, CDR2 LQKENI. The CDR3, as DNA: TGTGCCAGCTCACCCTGGACAGCTAAGAACACTGAAGCTTTCTTT. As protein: CASSPWTAKNTEAFF.